This T cell receptor (beta chain) was recorded in a study of T cells in Graves' hyperthyroidism and ophthalmopathy. Study-wide points: It was a median approximately 6.9 months before onset that the model predicted ophthalmopathy.

CDR3 length equals 15 residues. After removal of 4 bases from V and 4 bases from J, the junction contained 9 bases not matched to a gene. In germline, CDR1 is SGHKS, CDR2 YYEKEE (reference sequence). Those with hyperthyroidism were 18 to 65 years old, newly diagnosed, and ill for under 2 months. This clonotype was picked up a small number of times. The target antigen is unknown. Researchers took RNA transcripts and amplified the TCR beta CDR3 regions from them. Carried out on the TCR CDR3, a first-round RT-PCR used the HTBI primer set. TCRdb fed the multiplex PCR reads into MiXCR, producing one record per CDR3 protein. The data show roughly 700,000 distinct CDR3 sequences, with under 45% seen just once and around 29% held by the top ten.

The chain employs TRBV5-5 and TRBJ1-2; 8 bases map to TRBD1. The receptor comes from a woman between 40 and 50 years old with Graves' hyperthyroidism. The sequencing sample was made of blood. The DNA for the CDR3 is TGTGCCAGCAGCCAAATTCTTACAGGGGGCTATGGCTACACCTTC. As protein: CASSQILTGGYGYTF.